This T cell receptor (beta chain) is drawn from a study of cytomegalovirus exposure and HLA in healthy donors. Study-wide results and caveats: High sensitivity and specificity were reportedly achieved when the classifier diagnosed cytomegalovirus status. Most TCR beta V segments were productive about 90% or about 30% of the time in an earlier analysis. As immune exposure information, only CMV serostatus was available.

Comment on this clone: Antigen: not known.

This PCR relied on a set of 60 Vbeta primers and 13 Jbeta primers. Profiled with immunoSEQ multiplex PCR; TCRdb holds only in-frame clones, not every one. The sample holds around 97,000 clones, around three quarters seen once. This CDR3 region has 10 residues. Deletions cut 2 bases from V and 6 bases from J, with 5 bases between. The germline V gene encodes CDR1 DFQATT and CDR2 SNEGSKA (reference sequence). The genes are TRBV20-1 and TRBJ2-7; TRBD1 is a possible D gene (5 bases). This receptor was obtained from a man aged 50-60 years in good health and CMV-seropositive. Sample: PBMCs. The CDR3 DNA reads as TGCAGTGCTAGACAGGGCGAGCAGTACTTC. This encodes CSARQGEQYF.